This record covers a single T cell receptor (beta chain). The antigen is undetermined. The CDR3 length is 14 residues. Germline V gene lookup returns CDR1 MNHEY and CDR2 SVGAGI. V lost 6 bases, J lost 2 bases, and 11 bases lay in between. TCRdb's copy holds only in-frame clones and misses some; the assay was immunoSEQ multiplex PCR. Of 92,000 or so clones listed, 82% are singletons. The sample originates from a study of a mutant IDH1 vaccine in newly diagnosed glioma. Across the whole study: Most patients had received both radiotherapy and temozolomide, the prior options being radiotherapy, temozolomide, or both. Points from the study as a whole: Alterations occurring in top peripheral T cell clonotypes seemed unrelated to pseudoprogression.

The sample's time point: baseline, week 1 (first vaccination visit). The treatment was: pre-vaccination baseline after standard-of-care therapy. Donor tumors were new WHO grade 3 or 4 IDH1-mutant, ATRX-lost astrocytomas. The receptor was isolated from a man between 35 and 55 years old with glioma. Some clones in this sample may be carry-over from other donors' samples. This chain connects TRBV6-5 to TRBJ1-5, with D possibly being TRBD1 (6 bases). The sequenced sample was PBMCs, obtained from a glioma patient treated with radiotherapy, temozolomide or both. The CDR3 nucleotides read TGTGCCAGCAGAAAACAGGGAGGCAATCAGCCCCAGCATTTT. Its protein is CASRKQGGNQPQHF.